These 26 T cell receptor beta chains were all obtained from the same sample, sequenced in a study of blood T cell repertoires in COVID-19. Data came from immunoSEQ multiplex PCR; TCRdb stores just in-frame clones and leaves some out. The sample holds about 170,000 clones, about nine tenths seen once. Sequenced sample: peripheral blood. The receptors shown here come from a man aged 70-80 years with acute or convalescent COVID-19.

For the CDR3, the DNA is TGTGCCAGCAGTGAAGAGGGGGCGGTGGGTGAAAAACTGTTTTTT. It translates to CASSEEGAVGEKLFF. This chain uses TRBV2 with TRBJ1-4; 7 bases are a match to TRBD1. The V gene end was trimmed by 1 base and the J gene end by 7 bases; junction bases not matched to a gene: 6. The CDR3 has 15 amino acids. CDR1 is SNHLY and CDR2 is FYNNEI in the germline V gene.

The chain joins TRBV6-1 to TRBJ2-1; tentatively, D is TRBD1 (5 bases). The CDR3 extends over 16 amino acids. The V end lost 3 bases, the J end lost 5 bases, and 17 bases lay between the germline ends. CDR1 and CDR2 from the germline V gene are MNHNS and SASEGT. The CDR3 DNA reads as TGTGCCAGCAGTGACCGACACCGCTTAGGGGACAATGAGCAGTTCTTC. Encoded protein: CASSDRHRLGDNEQFF.

The V gene is TRBV19, the J gene TRBJ2-1; TRBD2 matches at 10 bases. CDR3 size: 15 residues. V gave up 4 bases and J gave up 3 bases; unmatched junction bases: 3. The V gene's germline CDR1 is LNHDA and CDR2 SQIVND (reference sequence). The CDR3 is CASSKGLAVYNEQFF. CDR3 DNA: TGTGCCAGTAGTAAAGGACTAGCGGTCTACAATGAGCAGTTCTTC.

The rearrangement joins TRBV7-8 to TRBJ1-3; D may be TRBD1 (6 bases). The V and J ends lost 6 bases and 4 bases respectively, with 13 bases between them. Germline V gene sequence: CDR1 SGHVS, CDR2 FQNEAQ. CDR3 length equals 14 residues. The CDR3 DNA reads as TGTGCCAGCAGGCCCAAGGGGGTCGGAAACACCATATATTTT. Translated: CASRPKGVGNTIYF.

This chain uses TRBV5-4 with TRBJ2-2, with 12 positions matching TRBD2. Germline CDR1 reads SGHNT; CDR2 reads YYREEE (reference sequence). V lost 7 bases to trimming and J lost 5 bases; unmatched junction nucleotides: 9. The CDR3 loop spans 16 amino acids. The CDR3 is CASRPSLAGGTGELFF. CDR3 DNA: TGTGCCAGCCGACCCTCACTAGCGGGAGGAACCGGGGAGCTGTTTTTT.

This chain uses TRBV5-6 with TRBJ2-5; 7 bases align to TRBD2. Germline V gene sequence: CDR1 SGHDT, CDR2 YYEEEE. The CDR3 length is 16 residues. J gave up 6 bases and V 5 bases, and 16 bases lay outside the gene matches. The CDR3 loop is CASSRGGRGGVKTQYF. CDR3 nucleotides: TGTGCCAGCAGTAGGGGCGGTCGGGGAGGGGTAAAGACCCAGTACTTC.

The chain joins TRBV6-5 to TRBJ2-1; TRBD1 matches at 9 bases. This CDR3 comprises 14 residues. Germline V gene sequence: CDR1 MNHEY, CDR2 SVGAGI. V lost 10 bases and J lost 7; bases outside the gene matches: 11. The CDR3 region is CAILPGQGSNEQFF. CDR3 coding DNA: TGTGCCATTCTCCCGGGACAGGGCTCAAATGAGCAGTTCTTC.

This sequence joins TRBV9 and TRBJ1-3, with a possible D match to TRBD1 (6 bases). V was clipped by 4 bases and J by 4 bases, with 24 bases between them. Looked up from germline, CDR1 is SGDLS and CDR2 is YYNGEE. This CDR3 region has 18 residues. The CDR3 DNA follows: TGTGCCAGCAGCTCCAGTAACCGATCCGGGGGGCCGGGAAACACCATATATTTT. It translates to CASSSSNRSGGPGNTIYF.

This rearrangement joins TRBV7-3 to TRBJ2-7, with TRBD2 identical over 9 bases. This CDR3 has 16 residues. Germline values: CDR1 SGHTA, CDR2 FQGTGA. V dropped 0 bases and J dropped 2; count of bases not matched to a gene: 5. The DNA of the CDR3 is TGTGCCAGCAGCTTAACCTCGACTAGCGGCCCCTACGAGCAGTACTTC. The encoded protein is CASSLTSTSGPYEQYF.

About this clone: At the DNA level, this CDR3 is encoded by other sequences in the same sample as well. The V gene is TRBV6-1, the J gene TRBJ1-2; the D gene is possibly TRBD1 (5 bases). From germline, CDR1 is MNHNS and CDR2 SASEGT. V lost 3 bases and J 6 bases, leaving 11 bases between the germline ends. The CDR3 sequence is 13 residues long. As DNA, the CDR3 is TGTGCCAGCAGTGAGGGGGGTGAGGATGGCTACACCTTC. Translated, it gives CASSEGGEDGYTF.

J is TRBJ2-4 and V is TRBV28; possibly TRBD2 for D (7 bases). The germline gives CDR1 MDHEN, CDR2 SYDVKM. The CDR3 contains 14 residues. Trimming took off 8 bases at V and 8 bases at J, with 19 bases between the two ends. The CDR3, as DNA: TGTGCCAGCGCCTTAGGGGGGGCGCAAGACATTCAGTACTTC. As protein: CASALGGAQDIQYF.

This clone was counted once. The chain has TRBV11-2 and TRBJ2-2, with TRBD2 matching 9 bases. The length of the CDR3 is 15 residues. V gave up 0 bases and J gave up 8 bases; unmatched junction bases: 4. CDR1 is SGHAT and CDR2 is FQNNGV in the germline V gene. DNA for the CDR3: TGTGCCAGCAGCTTAGAACCTAGCGGGACGGGGGAGCTGTTTTTT. This translates into CASSLEPSGTGELFF.

The chain links TRBV4-1 to TRBJ2-5; 7 nucleotides line up with TRBD2. The CDR3 spans 15 residues. Germline CDR1 MGHRA, CDR2 YSYEKL. The V gene end was trimmed by 6 bases and the J gene end by 5 bases; junction bases not matched to a gene: 12. The CDR3 nucleotides are TGCGCCAGCAGGCCCTTGGGGGGGTTATTGGAGACCCAGTACTTC. Translated, it gives CASRPLGGLLETQYF.

The chain recombines TRBV9 with TRBJ1-2, with TRBD1 matching over 7 bases. Trimming took 3 bases from V and 3 from J; bases not matched to a gene: 5. In germline, CDR1 is SGDLS, CDR2 YYNGEE. This CDR3 spans 14 amino acids. The CDR3 spells CASSEGDSYYGYTF. Here the CDR3 DNA reads TGTGCCAGCAGCGAAGGGGACAGTTACTATGGCTACACCTTC.

The J gene is TRBJ2-7, the V gene TRBV7-2; D possibly corresponds to TRBD2 (5 bases). This CDR3 contains 13 residues. The germline CDR1 and CDR2 sequences are SGHTA and FQGNSA. V was cut by 0 bases and J by 5 bases, with 8 bases left in between. The CDR3 sequence is CASSLAPGNEQYF. The CDR3 DNA follows: TGTGCCAGCAGCTTAGCCCCCGGGAACGAGCAGTACTTC.

V and J are TRBV12-2 and TRBJ1-1; TRBD1 reflects the table's D call only, with no check against the DNA. TRBV12-2 is a pseudogene locus. The length of the CDR3 is 14 residues. CDR3 nucleotides: TGTGCAAGTCGCTTAGATACAGGGGGGGCTGAAGCTTTCTTT. This sequence encodes CASRLDTGGAEAFF.

The chain carries TRBV9 and TRBJ2-3; 8 nucleotides align to TRBD1. Germline CDR1 is SGDLS and CDR2 is YYNGEE. The CDR3 has 15 residues. Trimming removed 1 base from V and 6 bases from J; junction bases left unmatched: 7. CDR3 protein: CASSVLDRAVDTQYF. The CDR3 region has the DNA TGTGCCAGCAGCGTACTGGACAGGGCCGTGGATACGCAGTATTTT.

This clone was counted a single time. The chain recombines TRBV2 with TRBJ1-2, with D possibly matching TRBD1 (5 bases). V was trimmed by 7 bases and J by 9 bases, leaving 15 bases between them. There are 12 residues in the CDR3. The V gene's germline CDR1 is SNHLY and CDR2 FYNNEI. CDR3 region: CASTSGELRYTF. The CDR3 nucleotides are TGTGCCAGCACTTCGGGGGAACTTCGCTACACCTTC.

The rearrangement links TRBV29-1 to TRBJ2-2, with D perhaps matching TRBD1 (5 bases). The V end was cut by 4 bases, the J end by 6 bases, with 9 bases between. CDR1 and CDR2 (germline): SQVTM, ANQGSEA. This CDR3 comprises 12 residues. The CDR3 DNA follows: TGCAGCGTTGCCCGACAGCCCGGGGAGCTGTTTTTT. As protein: CSVARQPGELFF.

The CDR3 protein is CASSETGENEKLFF. CDR3 DNA: TGTGCCAGCAGCGAGACAGGAGAGAATGAAAAACTGTTTTTT. The rearrangement joins TRBV7-9 to TRBJ1-4; the D gene is possibly TRBD1 (6 bases). Deletions cut 5 bases from V and 5 bases from J, with 12 bases between. Germline values: CDR1 SEHNR, CDR2 FQNEAQ (reference sequence). The CDR3 length is 14 residues.

This clone was observed a few times. The CDR3: CASSLLGPPDTQYF. The CDR3, as DNA: TGTGCCAGCAGCTTATTGGGGCCCCCAGATACGCAGTATTTT. The chain has TRBV7-7 and TRBJ2-3; a weak D match, TRBD1 (5 bases). The V end was cut by 2 bases, the J end by 4 bases, with 10 bases between. Per germline, CDR1 SSHAT and CDR2 FNYEAQ (reference sequence). The CDR3 length is 14 residues.

The chain links TRBV7-9 to TRBJ1-3, with 7 bases fitting TRBD1. Germline CDR1 and CDR2: SEHNR and FQNEAQ (reference sequence). V lost 4 bases, J lost 4 bases, and 4 bases stayed unmatched. The CDR3 is 14 amino acids. The CDR3 DNA sequence: TGTGCCAGCAGCTCCGACAGGGCAGGAAACACCATATATTTT. Its translation: CASSSDRAGNTIYF.

On this clone itself: Other DNA variants within this sample encode the same CDR3. V is TRBV9 and J is TRBJ2-1, with D maybe TRBD2 (8 bases). CDR1 SGDLS and CDR2 YYNGEE come from the germline V gene. This CDR3 is built from 18 residues. V shed 2 bases and J shed 3 bases, with 21 bases lying between them. The CDR3, as DNA: TGTGCCAGCAGCGTTAGGAGGGGGCGCGGGGGGCACTACAATGAGCAGTTCTTC. This codes for CASSVRRGRGGHYNEQFF.

Of note for this clone: Distinct nucleotide sequences in the sample also encode this CDR3. The chain combines TRBV9 with TRBJ2-1, with 8 bases that match TRBD2. Germline V gene sequence: CDR1 SGDLS, CDR2 YYNGEE. With 3 bases clipped from V and 1 base from J, the junction kept 3 bases outside the gene matches. The CDR3 runs to 15 residues. The CDR3 protein is CASSASGSSYNEQFF. The DNA for the CDR3 is TGTGCCAGCAGCGCCAGCGGGAGTTCCTACAATGAGCAGTTCTTC.

This chain links TRBV19 with TRBJ1-5, with D perhaps matching TRBD1 (5 bases). Trimming took off 5 bases at V and 1 base at J, with 15 bases between the two ends. The CDR3 has 16 residues. From germline, CDR1 is LNHDA and CDR2 SQIVND (reference sequence). The CDR3 nucleotides read TGTGCCAGTAGTCCGCCTGGACCAGGGAGCAATCAGCCCCAGCATTTT. It is translated as CASSPPGPGSNQPQHF.

The chain joins TRBV19 to TRBJ2-7, with a possible D match to TRBD1 (6 bases). Trimming removed 2 bases at V and 2 bases at J, with 13 bases between. Per the germline V gene, CDR1 is LNHDA and CDR2 is SQIVND (reference sequence). The CDR3 runs 15 residues. In nucleotides, the CDR3 is TGTGCCAGTAGTATATCCCCCTCAGGGGCCTACGAGCAGTACTTC. This codes for CASSISPSGAYEQYF. The full variable domain, with the rest looked up from reference TRBV19 and TRBJ2-7, is DGGITQSPKYLFRKEGQNVTLSCEQNLNHDAMYWYRQDPGQGLRLIYYSQIVNDFQKGDIAEGYSVSREKKESFPLTVTSAQKNPTAFYLCASSISPSGAYEQYFGPGTRLTVT.